This TCR beta chain was captured by sequencing in a study of blood T cell repertoires in COVID-19. Sequenced by immunoSEQ multiplex PCR; TCRdb stores in-frame clones only, minus some. The sample carries 250,000 to 300,000 clones, 75% to 95% recorded once. Germline CDR1 is MDHEN and CDR2 is SYDVKM. CDR3 size: 15 residues. V was clipped by 2 bases and J by 3 bases; unmatched bases: 3. The chain employs TRBV28 and TRBJ2-7, with 11 bases lining up with TRBD2. The clonotype comes from a woman aged 25 to 39 who had recovered from COVID-19. Input material: PBMCs or T cells enriched from blood (not recorded which). The DNA of the CDR3 is TGTGCCAGCAGTTTAGGGGGACTAGCGGTCTACGAGCAGTACTTC. This gives the protein CASSLGGLAVYEQYF. The whole variable domain, remainder taken from reference TRBV28 and TRBJ2-7, is DVKVTQSSRYLVKRTGEKVFLECVQDMDHENMFWYRQDPGLGLRLIYFSYDVKMKEKGDIPEGYSVSREKKERFSLILESASTNQTSMYLCASSLGGLAVYEQYFGPGTRLTVT.